This TCR beta chain is from a study of graft-versus-host responses after intestinal transplantation. Across the study: Each patient got anti-thymocyte globulin induction, then tacrolimus and steroids for roughly 3 years.

A word on this clone: Its matching antigen is unknown.

Some clones are missing from TCRdb's copy, which holds only in-frame ones; the method was immunoSEQ multiplex PCR. Of 84,000 or so clones in the sample, roughly four fifths are singletons; the top ten hold 0.65% to 0.85%. Unmatched junction bases numbered 9, after V lost 4 bases and J lost 7 bases. The germline V gene encodes CDR1 MNHNY and CDR2 SVGAGI (reference sequence). The CDR3 loop spans 16 amino acids. General observations from the study: Allografts from individuals with graft-donor T cell macrochimerism displayed high graft-versus-host to host-versus-graft clonal ratios. GvH clones were identified in recipient marrow, with some first appearing in ileum or blood.

The source is a human donor who received an intestinal transplant. The sample here was unstimulated CD4+ T cells sorted from spleen or lymph node cells, taken before intestinal transplant. This rearrangement joins TRBV6-6 to TRBJ2-1; 11 nucleotides align to TRBD2. The CDR3 sequence: CASSSFTSGRRNEQFF. The CDR3 DNA is TGTGCCAGCAGTTCCTTCACTAGCGGGAGACGTAATGAGCAGTTCTTC.